This TCR beta chain was sequenced in a study of blood T cell repertoires in COVID-19. Generated by immunoSEQ multiplex PCR, the TCRdb table keeps only in-frame clones and is missing some. The profile covers roughly 54,000 clones, with 70% to 90% appearing a single time and 25% to 30% taken by the ten largest. This CDR3 spans 15 amino acids. CDR1 and CDR2 from the germline V gene are SGHAT and FQNNGV. J gave up 12 bases and V 5 bases, and 14 bases lay outside the gene matches. The source of this sequence is a human donor in a cohort sampled during active COVID-19. Material: peripheral blood. The chain recombines TRBV11-2 with TRBJ1-5; 9 bases line up with TRBD1. CDR3 in amino acids: CASSSTGTGITHQHF. DNA of the CDR3: TGTGCCAGCAGCAGCACCGGGACAGGGATAACACACCAGCATTTT.